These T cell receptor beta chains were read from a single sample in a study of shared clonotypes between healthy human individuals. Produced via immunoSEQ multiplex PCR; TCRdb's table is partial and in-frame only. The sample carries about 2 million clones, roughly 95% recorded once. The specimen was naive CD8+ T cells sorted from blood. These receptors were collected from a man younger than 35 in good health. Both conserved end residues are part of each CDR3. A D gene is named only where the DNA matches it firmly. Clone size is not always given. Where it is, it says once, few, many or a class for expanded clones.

CDR3 protein: CASSVADRAFGNTIYF
CDR3 DNA: TGTGCCAGCAGCGTGGCGGACAGGGCGTTTGGAAACACCATATATTTT
D gene: TRBD1
V gene: TRBV9
J gene: TRBJ1-3
clone size: -

CDR3 protein: CASSLRDRDREQYF
CDR3 DNA: TGCGCCAGCAGCCTCCGGGACAGGGATCGTGAGCAGTACTTC
D gene: TRBD1
V gene: TRBV4-1
J gene: TRBJ2-7
clone size: -

CDR3 protein: CASSELGGTFSGNTIYF
CDR3 DNA: TGTGCCAGCAGTGAGTTGGGTGGCACTTTCTCTGGAAACACCATATATTTT
D gene: -
V gene: TRBV2
J gene: TRBJ1-3
clone size: once

CDR3 protein: CASSPYGGGNSPLHF
CDR3 DNA: TGTGCCAGCAGTCCTTACGGGGGAGGTAATTCACCCCTCCACTTT
D gene: -
V gene: TRBV6-5
J gene: TRBJ1-6
clone size: -

CDR3 protein: CASSIAPTGEDEQYF
CDR3 DNA: TGTGCCAGTAGTATCGCGCCGACAGGGGAGGACGAGCAGTACTTC
D gene: TRBD1
V gene: TRBV19
J gene: TRBJ2-7
clone size: -

CDR3 protein: CASSQGLEFADTQYF
CDR3 DNA: TGTGCCAGCAGCCAGGGACTAGAGTTTGCGGATACGCAGTATTTT
D gene: TRBD2
V gene: TRBV5-8
J gene: TRBJ2-3
clone size: -

CDR3 protein: CASSFEGTSSYEQYF
CDR3 DNA: TGTGCCAGCAGCTTCGAAGGGACTTCATCCTACGAGCAGTACTTC
D gene: -
V gene: TRBV5-8
J gene: TRBJ2-7
clone size: once

CDR3 protein: CASSPGQLLIYEQYF
CDR3 DNA: TGTGCCAGCAGTCCTGGACAGCTACTTATCTACGAGCAGTACTTC
D gene: -
V gene: TRBV27
J gene: TRBJ2-7
clone size: once

CDR3 protein: CASSDGGRQPQHF
CDR3 DNA: TGTGCCAGCAGTGATGGGGGGCGACAGCCCCAGCATTTT
D gene: -
V gene: TRBV6-1
J gene: TRBJ1-5
clone size: -

CDR3 protein: CASSPPLGGEIQETQYF
CDR3 DNA: TGTGCCAGCAGCCCCCCCCTGGGCGGGGAAATACAAGAGACCCAGTACTTC
D gene: -
V gene: TRBV7-9
J gene: TRBJ2-5
clone size: -

CDR3 protein: CASSQPTQGELFF
CDR3 DNA: TGCGCCAGCAGCCAGCCAACACAGGGGGAGCTGTTTTTT
D gene: -
V gene: TRBV4-1
J gene: TRBJ2-2
clone size: -

CDR3 protein: CASSLEGTGIRSGQETQYF
CDR3 DNA: TGTGCCAGCAGCTTAGAGGGGACAGGGATCCGCAGTGGGCAAGAGACCCAGTACTTC
D gene: TRBD1
V gene: TRBV7-9
J gene: TRBJ2-5
clone size: -

CDR3 protein: CARGEEDTQYF
CDR3 DNA: TGTGCCAGAGGGGAGGAAGATACGCAGTATTTT
D gene: -
V gene: TRBV2
J gene: TRBJ2-3
clone size: -

CDR3 protein: CASSQPSDWTGDGYTF
CDR3 DNA: TGCGCCAGCAGCCAGCCTTCTGACTGGACAGGGGATGGCTACACCTTC
D gene: TRBD1
V gene: TRBV4-1
J gene: TRBJ1-2
clone size: -

CDR3 protein: CASSFGTSGEQYF
CDR3 DNA: TGTGCCAGCAGCTTTGGCACATCGGGCGAGCAGTACTTC
D gene: -
V gene: TRBV5-6
J gene: TRBJ2-7
clone size: -

CDR3 protein: CASSVAQQDSTDTQYF
CDR3 DNA: TGTGCCAGCAGCGTAGCTCAGCAGGATAGCACAGATACGCAGTATTTT
D gene: -
V gene: TRBV9
J gene: TRBJ2-3
clone size: -

CDR3 protein: CASSYSKPGHEQYF
CDR3 DNA: TGTGCCAGCAGTTACTCGAAACCGGGCCACGAGCAGTACTTC
D gene: -
V gene: TRBV6-5
J gene: TRBJ2-7
clone size: -

CDR3 protein: CASSLVGETHEQYF
CDR3 DNA: TGTGCCAGCAGCTTAGTAGGGGAAACCCACGAGCAGTACTTC
D gene: -
V gene: TRBV7-9
J gene: TRBJ2-7
clone size: -

CDR3 protein: CASNSGTGGAVGYGYTF
CDR3 DNA: TGTGCCAGCAACTCCGGGACAGGGGGCGCGGTTGGCTATGGCTACACCTTC
D gene: TRBD1
V gene: TRBV2
J gene: TRBJ1-2
clone size: -

CDR3 protein: CASSHLRGMTDTQYF
CDR3 DNA: TGCGCCAGCAGCCATTTAAGGGGGATGACAGATACGCAGTATTTT
D gene: -
V gene: TRBV10-1
J gene: TRBJ2-3
clone size: -

CDR3 protein: CASSSLPNYGYTF
CDR3 DNA: TGTGCCAGCAGCTCCCTCCCAAACTATGGCTACACCTTC
D gene: -
V gene: TRBV13
J gene: TRBJ1-2
clone size: -

CDR3 protein: CASSSSGELFF
CDR3 DNA: TGTGCCAGCAGCTCCTCCGGGGAGCTGTTTTTT
D gene: -
V gene: TRBV7-8
J gene: TRBJ2-2
clone size: -

CDR3 protein: CASSYSSGAGNTIYF
CDR3 DNA: TGTGCCAGCAGTTACTCCAGTGGGGCTGGAAACACCATATATTTT
D gene: -
V gene: TRBV6-5
J gene: TRBJ1-3
clone size: -

CDR3 protein: CASSYIEGGRGYTF
CDR3 DNA: TGTGCCAGCAGTTACATAGAGGGAGGGAGAGGCTACACCTTC
D gene: -
V gene: TRBV6-5
J gene: TRBJ1-2
clone size: -

CDR3 protein: CASSEGGRYNEQFF
CDR3 DNA: TGTGCCAGCAGCGAAGGGGGGCGTTACAATGAGCAGTTCTTC
D gene: -
V gene: TRBV27
J gene: TRBJ2-1
clone size: -

CDR3 protein: CASSFIEVGYYGYTF
CDR3 DNA: TGTGCCAGCAGTTTTATAGAGGTTGGCTACTATGGCTACACCTTC
D gene: -
V gene: TRBV28
J gene: TRBJ1-2
clone size: -

CDR3 protein: CASSDSSYNEQFF
CDR3 DNA: TGTGCCAGCAGTGACAGCTCCTACAATGAGCAGTTCTTC
D gene: -
V gene: TRBV27
J gene: TRBJ2-1
clone size: -

CDR3 protein: CASSDGRSDEQYF
CDR3 DNA: TGCGCCAGCAGTGACGGGAGAAGTGACGAGCAGTACTTC
D gene: -
V gene: TRBV4-1
J gene: TRBJ2-7
clone size: -

CDR3 protein: CAWSAVGTNYIWGYTF
CDR3 DNA: TGTGCCTGGAGTGCTGTGGGGACAAACTATATATGGGGCTACACCTTC
D gene: -
V gene: TRBV30
J gene: TRBJ1-2
clone size: -

CDR3 protein: CASSLPPWTGGEQYF
CDR3 DNA: TGTGCCAGCAGTTTACCACCCTGGACAGGGGGCGAGCAGTACTTC
D gene: TRBD1
V gene: TRBV28
J gene: TRBJ2-7
clone size: -

CDR3 protein: CASSPQGRQGTEAFF
CDR3 DNA: TGTGCCAGCAGTCCCCAGGGACGACAGGGCACTGAAGCTTTCTTT
D gene: TRBD1
V gene: TRBV28
J gene: TRBJ1-1
clone size: -

CDR3 protein: CASSLGTGAKQYF
CDR3 DNA: TGTGCCAGCAGCCTAGGGACAGGCGCTAAGCAGTACTTC
D gene: TRBD1
V gene: TRBV14
J gene: TRBJ2-7
clone size: -

CDR3 protein: CAISTGVFDEKLFF
CDR3 DNA: TGTGCCATCAGTACAGGGGTGTTTGATGAAAAACTGTTTTTT
D gene: TRBD1
V gene: TRBV10-3
J gene: TRBJ1-4
clone size: once

CDR3 protein: CSVEDRTGGAAAGYTF
CDR3 DNA: TGCAGCGTTGAAGATCGAACAGGGGGCGCAGCGGCCGGCTACACCTTC
D gene: TRBD1
V gene: TRBV29-1
J gene: TRBJ1-2
clone size: -

CDR3 protein: CASSFSSGDSPTYEQYF
CDR3 DNA: TGTGCCAGCAGTTTCTCCTCAGGGGACTCACCTACCTACGAGCAGTACTTC
D gene: -
V gene: TRBV27
J gene: TRBJ2-7
clone size: -